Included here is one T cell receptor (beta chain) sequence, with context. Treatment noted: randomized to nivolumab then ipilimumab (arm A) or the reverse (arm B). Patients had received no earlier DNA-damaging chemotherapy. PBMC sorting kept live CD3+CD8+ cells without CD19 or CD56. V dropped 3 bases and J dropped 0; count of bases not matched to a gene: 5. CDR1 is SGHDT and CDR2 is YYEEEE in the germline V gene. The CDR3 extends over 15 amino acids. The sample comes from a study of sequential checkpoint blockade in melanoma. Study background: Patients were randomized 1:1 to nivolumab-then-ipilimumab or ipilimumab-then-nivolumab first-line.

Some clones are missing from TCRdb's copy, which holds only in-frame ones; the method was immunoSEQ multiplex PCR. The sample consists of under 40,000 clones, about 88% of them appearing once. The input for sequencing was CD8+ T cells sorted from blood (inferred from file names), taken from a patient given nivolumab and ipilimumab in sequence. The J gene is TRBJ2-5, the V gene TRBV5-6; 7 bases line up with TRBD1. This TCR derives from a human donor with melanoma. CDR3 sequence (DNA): TGTGCCAGCAGCTGGCCGGGACAGTACCAAGAGACCCAGTACTTC. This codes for CASSWPGQYQETQYF.